This T cell receptor beta chain is from a study of vaccination and CD4 T cells after COVID-19. Looking at the study overall: There were six male and four female convalescents, and two of them were Hispanic. Ranging from 14 to 241, the interval between dose two and post-vaccine sampling had a median of about 72 days. General observations from the study: Spike mono-reactivity was found in 304 of 307 vaccine-specific clones from convalescent patients.

With V trimmed by 5 bases and J by 6 bases, 15 bases remained unmatched. This CDR3 is 16 amino acids long. The germline CDR1 and CDR2 sequences are SEHNR and FQNEAQ (reference sequence). TCRdb fed the PCR reads into MiXCR, producing one record per CDR3 protein. This sample carries some 29,000 distinct CDR3 sequences, 51% of them seen once, and the ten largest clones take more than 5%. Specified time point: late sampling 161 to 241 days after vaccination in a few convalescent patients. Positive PCR results dated from March to December 2020, before the US Alpha, Beta and Delta variants. A word on this clonotype: Its matching antigen is unknown.

The sequence derives from a human donor who had recovered from COVID-19. The sequencing here drew on CD4+ T cells from blood, taken about 7 months after SARS-CoV-2 vaccination. This sequence joins TRBV7-9 and TRBJ1-2, with 7 nucleotides matching TRBD1. The CDR3 region has the DNA TGTGCCAGCAGCGCAAACCCTCCGGGGAGGGGGCATGGCTACACCTTC. It translates to CASSANPPGRGHGYTF.